These 5 T cell receptor beta chains were all obtained from the same sample, sequenced in a study of blood T cells in healthy people across ages. A second 7 to 11 cycle PCR used barcoded and J-beta primers. MiXCR, applied by TCRdb to the 5' RACE reads, yields one record per CDR3 protein. The sample holds fewer than 900,000 distinct CDR3 sequences, roughly 45% seen once. Input material: blood. The source is a woman aged 60-70 years in good health.

The chain couples TRBV20-1 to TRBJ2-7, with 7 bases that match TRBD2. CDR3 length: 15 residues. J lost 0 bases, V lost 2 bases, and 7 bases had no gene match. Germline V lookup: CDR1 DFQATT, CDR2 SNEGSKA (reference sequence). The CDR3 spells CSARPTSASSYEQYF. The CDR3 DNA reads TGCAGTGCTAGACCCACTAGCGCTAGCTCCTACGAGCAGTACTTC.

The rearrangement joins TRBV9 to TRBJ2-5, with D possibly matching TRBD1 (5 bases). V was pared by 4 bases and J by 1 base, with 11 bases between. The CDR3 has 14 amino acids. Germline lookup yields CDR1 SGDLS and CDR2 YYNGEE. The CDR3 region is CASSPMGLQETQYF. In DNA form, the CDR3 reads TGTGCCAGCAGCCCAATGGGGCTCCAAGAGACCCAGTACTTC.

The chain links TRBV5-1 to TRBJ2-1; possible D gene TRBD2, 7 bases. CDR3 size: 16 residues. Trimming pared 4 bases from V and 2 bases from J, leaving 16 bases between. Germline CDR1 reads SGHRS; CDR2 reads YFSETQ. The CDR3 region has the DNA TGCGCCAGCAGCGGCGGAGGGGGGGGGACCTACAATGAGCAGTTCTTC. This translates into CASSGGGGGTYNEQFF.

This clonotype has only one observation. The V call is TRBV4-2, the J call TRBJ2-1; a possible D gene is TRBD1 (5 bases). The CDR3 covers 15 residues. V lost 0 bases and J 9 bases, leaving 15 bases between the germline ends. The germline gives CDR1 LGHNA, CDR2 YNFKEQ. The CDR3 sequence is CASSQEGQGVGEQFF. In nucleotides, the CDR3 is TGTGCCAGCAGCCAAGAAGGTCAGGGTGTAGGTGAGCAGTTCTTC.

The rearrangement links TRBV5-1 to TRBJ1-6; weak D call: TRBD1 (5 bases). Deletions cut 1 base from V and 7 bases from J, with 12 bases between. The germline gives CDR1 SGHRS, CDR2 YFSETQ. The CDR3 consists of 15 residues. CDR3 sequence (DNA): TGCGCCAGCAGCTTGAGCGGCAGGGAGAATTCACCCCTCCACTTT. Encoded protein: CASSLSGRENSPLHF.